In this sample, the clone carrying this TCR beta chain turned up once. The repertoire was sequenced with immunoSEQ multiplex PCR; TCRdb's copy has only in-frame clones and lacks some. This table holds roughly 60,000 clones, approximately 81% found once. The data were taken from a study of OX40 agonist ivuxolimab in advanced cancers. Study background: Treatment of patients was with ivuxolimab, an agonistic anti-OX40 (CD134) antibody. Hepatocellular carcinoma, melanoma, renal cell or head and neck cancer was diagnosed in the dose-escalation patients.

Germline loops: CDR1 SNHLY, CDR2 FYNNEI. With 6 bases clipped from V and 7 bases from J, the junction kept 12 bases outside the gene matches. The CDR3 extends over 15 amino acids. This chain joins TRBV2 and TRBJ1-5; 7 bases map to TRBD1. This clonotype originated in an adult with an advanced solid tumor such as melanoma, head and neck, liver or kidney cancer. The sample here was CD4+ or CD8+ T cells sorted from blood, taken in a trial of the OX40 agonist ivuxolimab. Here the CDR3 reads CASRPDREGSQPQHF. DNA for the CDR3: TGTGCCAGCAGACCCGACAGGGAGGGTTCGCAGCCCCAGCATTTT.